The T cell receptor beta chain described here comes from a study of shared clonotypes between healthy human individuals. Study results and caveats: Expectations were that clonotype sharing among donors would be affected by sequencing depth.

V shed 0 bases and J 2 bases; nucleotides not matched to a gene: 4. Germline V lookup: CDR1 MNHEY, CDR2 SVGAGI. The length of the CDR3 is 15 residues. Adults of Caucasian background living in Nashville, Tennessee made up all donors. The table came from immunoSEQ multiplex PCR; TCRdb's copy has only in-frame clones and leaves some out. The table has roughly 500,000 clones, around four fifths seen once. As for this clone: What it binds is not known.

The V and J genes are TRBV6-5 and TRBJ2-7, with 7 bases fitting TRBD2. What was sequenced was PBMCs. The origin of this receptor is a middle-aged woman in good health. Some clones in this sample may be carry-over from other donors' samples. DNA for the CDR3: TGTGCCAGCAGTTACTCGGCTAGCGGAACCTACGAGCAGTACTTC. Protein product: CASSYSASGTYEQYF.